Many counts were recorded for the clone carrying this TCR beta chain. This entry is derived from a study of early T cells in non-severe SARS-CoV-2 infection. Study in general: Sequencing used unsorted whole-blood bulk RNA, so chains lack pairing.

Unique molecular identifiers were attached to individual cDNA molecules. Each CDR3 protein gets one entry after TCRdb re-called the 5' RACE reads with MiXCR. The sample includes some 82,000 distinct CDR3 sequences, about 12% of them seen just once. Input material: whole blood. The clonotype comes from an adult who was a healthcare worker with PCR-confirmed SARS-CoV-2 infection or an uninfected control (not recorded which).

For the CDR3, the DNA is TGTGCCAGCAGTTTATTACAGGGGTATGGCTACACCTTC. Its translation: CASSLLQGYGYTF. The genes are TRBV27 and TRBJ1-2, with 7 bases that match TRBD1. This CDR3 region has 13 residues. Trimming removed 1 base from V and 5 bases from J; junction bases left unmatched: 1. CDR1 MNHEY and CDR2 SMNVEV come from the germline V gene (reference sequence).